These T cell receptor beta chains were read from a single sample in a study of T cell responses to AZD1222 COVID-19 vaccine. Assay used: immunoSEQ multiplex PCR; TCRdb lists only in-frame clones, some missing. The table has about 78,000 clones, approximately 86% seen once. The source material was peripheral blood, sampled on day 0 of AZD1222 vaccination. Every receptor here comes from an adult in good health. The CDR3 runs from the conserved cysteine through the conserved F or W. A D gene is named only where the DNA matches it firmly. Clone size appears in some rows only: once, few, many, or a class for an expanded clone.

J gene	D gene	clone size	V gene	CDR3 DNA	CDR3 protein
TRBJ2-3	TRBD1	once	TRBV11-3	TGTGCCAGCAGCCCCGGACAGGGAGGTACAGATACGCAGTATTTT	CASSPGQGGTDTQYF
TRBJ2-3	.	.	TRBV11-1	TGTGCCAGCAGCCCGAGGTCTAGTCCCACAGATACGCAGTATTTT	CASSPRSSPTDTQYF
TRBJ2-2	TRBD1	.	TRBV29-1	TGCAGCGTCGGGGCGACAGGGGCCGGGGAGCTGTTTTTT	CSVGATGAGELFF
TRBJ1-1	.	.	TRBV6-5	TGTGCCAGCAGTTATGGACAGAGGAACACTGAAGCTTTCTTT	CASSYGQRNTEAFF
TRBJ2-1	TRBD2	.	TRBV10-3	TGTGCCATCAGTAGGACTAGCGGGAGCTACAATGAGCAGTTCTTC	CAISRTSGSYNEQFF
TRBJ2-3	TRBD2	once	TRBV20-1	TGCAGTGCTAGTTCGACTAGCGGCACAGATACGCAGTATTTT	CSASSTSGTDTQYF
TRBJ2-7	TRBD1	.	TRBV19	TGTGCCAGTAGCCAGACAGGGTACGAGCAGTACTTC	CASSQTGYEQYF
TRBJ2-2	TRBD2	.	TRBV2	TGTGCCGGCAGAGGTGGCGGGAGGGCCTTAAACACCGGGGAGCTGTTTTTT	CAGRGGGRALNTGELFF
TRBJ2-1	TRBD2	.	TRBV5-4	TGTGCCAGCAGGCGGGAGTACGGGAACAATGAGCAGTTCTTC	CASRREYGNNEQFF
TRBJ2-7	.	.	TRBV10-3	TGTGCCGCCAAAGGGGGGCAGGCCTACGAGCAGTACTTC	CAAKGGQAYEQYF
TRBJ2-5	TRBD2	.	TRBV3-1/TRBV3-2	TGTGCCAGCAGCCCTAGGACTAGCGGGGGACAGACCCAGTACTTC	CASSPRTSGGQTQYF
TRBJ2-3	.	once	TRBV30	TGTGCCTGGAGAGCGGGACAGAACACAGATACGCAGTATTTT	CAWRAGQNTDTQYF
TRBJ1-5	.	.	TRBV5-4	TGTGCCAGCAGTCCCTCTCCGGGTTACAATCAGCCCCAGCATTTT	CASSPSPGYNQPQHF
TRBJ1-2	TRBD1	.	TRBV18	TGTGCCAGCTCACATAGGGACAGGGCCGCTAACTATGGCTACACCTTC	CASSHRDRAANYGYTF
TRBJ2-3	TRBD2	few	TRBV3-1/TRBV3-2	TGTGCCAGCAGCCAAGATATACTAGCGGGAGTGTCAGATACGCAGTATTTT	CASSQDILAGVSDTQYF
TRBJ1-5	.	.	TRBV30	TGTGCCTGGAGTCAGACACGGGAAGGGGACTGGCAGCCCCAGCATTTT	CAWSQTREGDWQPQHF
TRBJ2-7	.	.	TRBV28	TGTGCCAGCAGTTTGTCTAGGAACGAGCAGTACTTC	CASSLSRNEQYF
TRBJ1-6	TRBD1	.	TRBV13	TGTGCCAGCAGCCGGACAGGGGCCGAATCACCCCTCCACTTT	CASSRTGAESPLHF
TRBJ2-3	TRBD2	few	TRBV6-1	TGTGCCAGCAGTGAAGCGGGCGGGAGCGGGACAGATACGCAGTATTTT	CASSEAGGSGTDTQYF
TRBJ1-5	.	.	TRBV15	TGTGCCACCAGCAGAGATTTGGTGGGGGGAAAAAATCAGCCCCAGCATTTT	CATSRDLVGGKNQPQHF
TRBJ2-7	.	.	TRBV15	TGTGCCACCAGCAGCCGGGGCCTGGGCTACGAGCAGTACTTC	CATSSRGLGYEQYF
TRBJ2-6	.	.	TRBV28	TGTGCCAGCAGTTTCGGTTGGGGTAGTGGTAGAACGGCCAACGTCCTGACTTTC	CASSFGWGSGRTANVLTF
TRBJ2-2	.	.	TRBV19	TGTGCCAGTAGGAACATCGGGGAGCTGTTTTTT	CASRNIGELFF
TRBJ2-1	TRBD2	.	TRBV2	TGTGCCAGCAGTCCGCCTAGCGGGAGGTACAATGAGCAGTTCTTC	CASSPPSGRYNEQFF
TRBJ1-2	TRBD1	.	TRBV10-3	TGTGCCATCTCGGACAGGGGTAATGGCTACACCTTC	CAISDRGNGYTF
TRBJ2-5	.	.	TRBV5-1	TGCGCCAGCAGCTTGGACAGCTGGGAGACCCAGTACTTC	CASSLDSWETQYF
TRBJ2-1	TRBD1	.	TRBV4-2	TGTGCCAGCAGCCAGGAGAGACAGGGACCCCTTAATGAGCAGTTCTTC	CASSQERQGPLNEQFF
TRBJ2-1	TRBD2	.	TRBV5-5	TGTGCCAGCAGCTTGTCCGGGACTAGGAATGAGCAGTTCTTC	CASSLSGTRNEQFF
TRBJ1-2	.	few	TRBV2	TGTGCCAGCAGCTCCGGGACCCCATACACCTTC	CASSSGTPYTF
TRBJ1-5	.	few	TRBV4-1	TGCGCCAGCAGCCAAGATCTTAGGGGCAGGGTCAATCAGCCCCAGCATTTT	CASSQDLRGRVNQPQHF
TRBJ1-1	TRBD1	.	TRBV18	TGTGCCAGCTCACCTAATTGGGACAGCATTGAAGCTTTCTTT	CASSPNWDSIEAFF
TRBJ2-1	TRBD1	.	TRBV19	TGTGCCAGTAGTATAGCCAGGACAGGGGCCCGTGAGCAGTTCTTC	CASSIARTGAREQFF
TRBJ1-2	.	.	TRBV28	TGTGCCAGCAGTCGGGTAACCTATGGCTACACCTTC	CASSRVTYGYTF
TRBJ2-7	.	.	TRBV11-2	TGTGCCAGCAGCTTTGGCGGACATTACGAGCAGTACTTC	CASSFGGHYEQYF
TRBJ2-3	.	.	TRBV5-4	TGTGCCAGCAGTTTTCCCCTTGGGGCAGGGGACAAAATTAGCACAGATACGCAGTATTTT	CASSFPLGAGDKISTDTQYF
TRBJ2-7	TRBD2	.	TRBV12-3/TRBV12-4	TGTGCCAGCCGGGGGGGCTCCTTCTCAGAGCAGTACTTC	CASRGGSFSEQYF
TRBJ1-4	TRBD1	.	TRBV10-1	TGCGCCAGCAGCACCGGGACAGAAGGAGAAAAACTGTTTTTT	CASSTGTEGEKLFF
TRBJ1-2	.	.	TRBV19	TGTGCCAGCCAGACCCGGACCGCGTGGGGCTACACCTTC	CASQTRTAWGYTF
TRBJ2-2	TRBD2	few	TRBV5-1	TGCGCCAGCAGCTTGGCCCCCGGGACTAGCGCCGGGGAGCTGTTTTTT	CASSLAPGTSAGELFF
TRBJ1-2	.	.	TRBV7-2	TGTGCCAGCAGCGTGGACGGGCTATATGGCTACACCTTC	CASSVDGLYGYTF
TRBJ1-2	.	.	TRBV5-6	TGTGCCAGCCACGGTCGGGCCGCGCCCCTGTATGGCTACACCTTC	CASHGRAAPLYGYTF